The 26 T cell receptor beta chains below were found in one sample sequenced in a study of vaccination and CD4 T cells after COVID-19. Antigen specificity for these receptors is unknown. CD4+ T cells that had been cultured provided DNA sequenced with the Oncomine TCR Beta short-read assay. One entry per CDR3 protein, called by TCRdb with MiXCR from the PCR reads. This sample has fewer than 15,000 distinct CDR3 sequences, with about 30% found just once. This sample's treatment: approximately 10-day PBMC culture with coronavirus spike peptide pools or control peptides (ViraFEST assay). This material consisted of CD4+ T cells from blood, cultured in vitro, taken after SARS-CoV-2 vaccination. All receptors come from a human donor who had recovered from COVID-19.

This clonotype qualifies as medium-sized. The chain links TRBV6-1 to TRBJ1-1, with D maybe TRBD1 (5 bases). Trimming took off 7 bases at V and 6 bases at J, with 24 bases between the two ends. The CDR3 is made up of 16 amino acids. The germline V gene has CDR1 MNHNS and CDR2 SASEGT. CDR3 protein: CASMLGRSRAPSEAFF. In DNA, the CDR3 is TGTGCCAGCATGTTGGGACGGAGCAGGGCCCCGTCTGAAGCTTTCTTT.

This clonotype was observed a few times. The chain joins TRBV20-1 to TRBJ1-1, with no clear D. Germline V lookup: CDR1 DFQATT, CDR2 SNEGSKA (reference sequence). There are 14 residues in the CDR3. The V end was cut by 1 base, the J end by 0 bases, with 9 bases between. The CDR3 is CSARGGLLNTEAFF. The DNA of the CDR3 is TGCAGTGCTAGAGGTGGACTATTGAACACTGAAGCTTTCTTT.

Relative to its sample, this clonotype is medium-sized. The rearrangement links TRBV4-3 to TRBJ2-7, with TRBD1 matching over 7 bases. This CDR3 has 14 amino acids. The ends lost 3 bases at V and 6 bases at J; junction bases unmatched: 8. CDR1 LGHNA and CDR2 YSLEER come from the germline V gene. The chain's CDR3 is CASSQTGLSPEQYF. CDR3 DNA: TGCGCCAGCAGCCAGACAGGGCTTTCGCCCGAGCAGTACTTC.

The chain is built from TRBV6-1 and TRBJ1-1, with D unresolved. Germline CDR1 is MNHNS and CDR2 is SASEGT. This CDR3 has 13 amino acids. Trimming cost V 5 bases and J 2 bases, with 9 bases left between them. CDR3 nucleotide sequence: TGTGCCAGCAGTCGCCGATCTAACACTGAAGCTTTCTTT. It specifies CASSRRSNTEAFF.

The chain has TRBV6-2 or TRBV6-3 and TRBJ2-1; D uncertain. The germline V gene encodes CDR1 MNHEY and CDR2 SVGEGT. This CDR3 is 14 amino acids long. The germline V and J ends were trimmed by 0 bases and 10 bases, with 13 bases remaining between them. This chain's CDR3 is CASSYSSRYEEQFF. In nucleotides, the CDR3 is TGTGCCAGCAGTTACTCGAGTAGATATGAGGAGCAGTTCTTC.

This clonotype was seen just once. The chain links TRBV12-3 or TRBV12-4 to TRBJ1-1; no definite D call. The CDR3 loop spans 13 amino acids. Trimming stripped 0 bases from V and 6 bases from J, with 8 bases between. CDR3 in amino acids: CASSLAQFSEAFF. CDR3 DNA: TGTGCCAGCAGTTTAGCCCAATTCTCTGAAGCTTTCTTT.

The chain is built from TRBV5-6 and TRBJ2-4; 11 positions agree with TRBD1. Trimming removed 0 bases from V and 1 base from J; junction bases left unmatched: 3. The CDR3 is 17 amino acids. CDR1 is SGHDT and CDR2 is YYEEEE in the germline V gene. CDR3 coding DNA: TGTGCCAGCAGCTTGGGGACAGGGGGCTATGCCAAAAACATTCAGTACTTC. It translates to CASSLGTGGYAKNIQYF.

This chain joins TRBV5-1 and TRBJ2-5, with D unresolved. Germline CDR1 SGHRS, CDR2 YFSETQ. V was shortened by 1 base and J by 0 bases, with 10 bases between the two germline ends. The CDR3 runs 15 residues. Here the CDR3 reads CASSLHPTNQETQYF. DNA for the CDR3: TGCGCCAGCAGCTTGCACCCTACCAACCAAGAGACCCAGTACTTC.

The CDR3 spells CASSQPRSGGTYEQYF. The CDR3 DNA reads as TGTGCCAGCAGTCAGCCCAGGAGCGGGGGTACCTACGAGCAGTACTTC. This sequence joins TRBV28 and TRBJ2-7; 8 bases align to TRBD2. The J segment lost 2 bases and the V segment lost 5 bases, leaving 11 bases of the junction unmatched. Germline loops: CDR1 MDHEN, CDR2 SYDVKM. The CDR3 consists of 16 residues.

This clonotype was seen more than once but under ten times. The chain combines TRBV7-2 with TRBJ1-6, with D unresolved. Germline V gene data show CDR1 as SGHTA and CDR2 as FQGNSA. The CDR3 length is 12 residues. Trimming pared 2 bases from V and 9 bases from J, leaving 5 bases between. The CDR3 loop is CASSLYPSPLHF. The CDR3 DNA reads as TGTGCCAGCAGCTTATACCCTTCACCCCTCCACTTT.

This clonotype was found a few times. This chain links TRBV7-2 with TRBJ1-2; TRBD1 matches at 7 bases. CDR3 length: 15 residues. Germline trimming cut 4 bases from V and 4 bases from J; bases unmatched to any gene: 9. The germline V gene encodes CDR1 SGHTA and CDR2 FQGNSA. The CDR3 loop is CASSSRQGARYGYTF. The CDR3 region has the DNA TGTGCCAGCAGCTCTCGACAGGGTGCCCGCTATGGCTACACCTTC. The entire variable domain, with the rest obtained from reference TRBV7-2 and TRBJ1-2, is as follows: GAGVSQSPSNKVTEKGKDVELRCDPISGHTALYWYRQSLGQGLEFLIYFQGNSAPDKSGLPSDRFSAERTGGSVSTLTIQRTQQEDSAVYLCASSSRQGARYGYTFGSGTRLTVV.

This clonotype was seen a few times. Here the CDR3 DNA reads TGTGCCAGCACCCTTTTGGCTTCACCCCTCCACTTT. It translates to CASTLLASPLHF. The chain links TRBV6-1 to TRBJ1-6, with D hard to call. The CDR3 has 12 amino acids. The ends were cut back, 7 bases at V and 9 bases at J, with 10 bases in the middle. CDR1 is MNHNS and CDR2 is SASEGT in the germline V gene.

The rearrangement uses TRBV5-6 and TRBJ1-6; weak D call: TRBD1 (6 bases). V lost 2 bases, J lost 10 bases, and 25 bases lay in between. This CDR3 comprises 18 residues. CDR1 is SGHDT and CDR2 is YYEEEE in the germline V gene. The CDR3 DNA sequence: TGTGCCAGCAGCTTTACTGACGGGACATGGAGTCGTCTGTCACCCCTCCACTTT. This sequence encodes CASSFTDGTWSRLSPLHF.

In nucleotides, the CDR3 is TGTGCCAGTAGTCCGCGACAGGGGACGACCTACGAGCAGTACTTC. Its translation is CASSPRQGTTYEQYF. The rearrangement links TRBV19 to TRBJ2-7, with TRBD1 matching 8 bases. This CDR3 region has 15 residues. The V and J ends lost 5 bases and 2 bases, in that order; junction bases with no gene match: 8. CDR1 and CDR2 from the germline V gene are LNHDA and SQIVND (reference sequence).

V gene TRBV24-1 combines with J gene TRBJ2-2; D is undetermined. V was cut by 5 bases and J by 1 base, with 13 bases left in between. The CDR3 has 16 amino acids. Germline V lookup: CDR1 KGHDR, CDR2 SFDVKD. The CDR3, as DNA: TGTGCCACCAGTGGTTCAGTGGCCCTGAACACCGGGGAGCTGTTTTTT. Protein sequence: CATSGSVALNTGELFF.

This clonotype showed up just a few times. This rearrangement joins TRBV12-3 or TRBV12-4 to TRBJ2-5; the match to TRBD2 covers 8 bases. The J segment lost 5 bases and the V segment lost 7 bases, leaving 9 bases of the junction unmatched. The length of the CDR3 is 14 residues. CDR3 bases: TGTGCCAGCACCCGGGGCGGGGGGCAGGAGACCCAGTACTTC. Amino acids: CASTRGGGQETQYF.

This clonotype was detected only a few times. V and J are TRBV20-1 and TRBJ2-1; 8 bases agree with TRBD2. The CDR3 has 16 residues. Germline V gene data show CDR1 as DFQATT and CDR2 as SNEGSKA (reference sequence). With 0 bases clipped from V and 0 bases from J, the junction kept 4 bases outside the gene matches. Written as DNA, the CDR3 is TGCAGTGCTAGAGATAATAGCGGGATCTCCTACAATGAGCAGTTCTTC. This encodes CSARDNSGISYNEQFF.

This clonotype appeared a few times. The chain employs TRBV27 and TRBJ1-1, with 9 bases that match TRBD1. The CDR3 is made up of 14 amino acids. The ends lost 4 bases at V and 6 bases at J; junction bases unmatched: 6. The germline gives CDR1 MNHEY, CDR2 SMNVEV (reference sequence). CDR3 DNA: TGTGCCAGCAGTTGGGACAGGGAGGGGGCTGAAGCTTTCTTT. Translated: CASSWDREGAEAFF.

Judged by abundance, this clonotype is medium-sized. The chain employs TRBV7-2 and TRBJ2-2, with D possibly TRBD2 on 5 matching bases. Deletions cut 6 bases from V and 6 bases from J, with 23 bases between. Germline CDR1 reads SGHTA; CDR2 reads FQGNSA. This CDR3 is 17 amino acids long. CDR3 in DNA: TGTGCCAGCAGTCGCCGTCTTCTAGAGGGAAGGGCCGGGGAGCTGTTTTTT. Translating it yields CASSRRLLEGRAGELFF.

This clonotype is deemed large. The chain employs TRBV19 and TRBJ2-1; possible D gene TRBD2, 6 bases. The V gene's germline CDR1 is LNHDA and CDR2 SQIVND (reference sequence). V was trimmed by 4 bases and J by 5 bases, leaving 21 bases between them. CDR3 length: 17 residues. CDR3 coding DNA: TGTGCCAGTAGTACCCCTTTGGGGGAGGCCGACGACAATGAGCAGTTCTTC. Translating it yields CASSTPLGEADDNEQFF.

The rearrangement uses TRBV24-1 and TRBJ1-2; D gene uncertain. Germline loops: CDR1 KGHDR, CDR2 SFDVKD. The CDR3 covers 12 residues. V was cut by 2 bases and J by 5 bases, with 5 bases left in between. CDR3 DNA sequence: TGTGCCACCAGTGATTGGCAGTATGGCTACACCTTC. Translation gives CATSDWQYGYTF.

Written as DNA, the CDR3 is TGTGCCAGCAGTTTCCTACGTGAGCAGTTCTTC. Amino acid sequence: CASSFLREQFF. V usage is TRBV6-5 and J usage is TRBJ2-1; no definite D call. V was pared by 4 bases and J by 9 bases, with 7 bases between. The CDR3 contains 11 residues. CDR1 and CDR2 from the germline V gene are MNHEY and SVGAGI.

The chain carries TRBV29-1 and TRBJ2-5; D possibly matches TRBD1 or TRBD2 (6 bases each). Germline assignment: CDR1 SQVTM and CDR2 ANQGSEA. The length of the CDR3 is 13 residues. Trimming left V 7 bases short and J 5 bases short, with 17 bases between. The CDR3 DNA sequence: TGCAGCGCCCGTGCAGGGGCGGGGGAGACCCAGTACTTC. Amino acid sequence: CSARAGAGETQYF.

There are a few counts of this clonotype. The chain joins TRBV6-1 to TRBJ1-6; TRBD1 is a possible D gene (6 bases). V lost 6 bases and J lost 8, with 20 bases in between. The CDR3 is 16 amino acids. CDR1 is MNHNS and CDR2 is SASEGT in the germline V gene. The CDR3 loop is CASSAMPRPGDSPLHF. The CDR3 region has the DNA TGTGCCAGCAGCGCTATGCCCCGACCAGGGGATTCACCCCTCCACTTT.

This clonotype was recorded a few times. V and J are TRBV19 and TRBJ2-7; D perhaps matches TRBD2 (6 bases). The germline CDR1 and CDR2 sequences are LNHDA and SQIVND (reference sequence). The V and J ends lost 9 bases and 1 base respectively, with 13 bases between them. The CDR3 loop spans 13 amino acids. The CDR3 coding sequence is TGTGCCAGCCACGGGGCGGGGTCCTACGAGCAGTACTTC. Translated: CASHGAGSYEQYF.

V gene TRBV7-6 combines with J gene TRBJ1-4, with D possibly TRBD1 on 6 matching bases. V lost 5 bases and J 8 bases, leaving 18 bases between the germline ends. This CDR3 is 15 amino acids long. Looked up from germline, CDR1 is SGHVS and CDR2 is FNYEAQ. CDR3 loop: CASSRVGGSAEKLFF. CDR3 coding DNA: TGTGCCAGCAGCCGCGTGGGGGGCTCAGCCGAAAAACTGTTTTTT.